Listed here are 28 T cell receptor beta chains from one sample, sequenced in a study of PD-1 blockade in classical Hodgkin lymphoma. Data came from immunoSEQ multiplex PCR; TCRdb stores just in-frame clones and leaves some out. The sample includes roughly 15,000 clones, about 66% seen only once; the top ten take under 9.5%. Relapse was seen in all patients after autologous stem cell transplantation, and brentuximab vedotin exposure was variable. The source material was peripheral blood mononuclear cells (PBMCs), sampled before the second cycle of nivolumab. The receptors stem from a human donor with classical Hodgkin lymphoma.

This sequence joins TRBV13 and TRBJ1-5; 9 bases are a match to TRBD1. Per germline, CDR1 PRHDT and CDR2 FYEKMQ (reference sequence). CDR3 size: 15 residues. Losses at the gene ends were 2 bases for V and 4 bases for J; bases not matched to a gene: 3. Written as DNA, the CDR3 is TGTGCCAGCAGCTTAACCGGGACAGGGAATCAGCCCCAGCATTTT. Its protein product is CASSLTGTGNQPQHF.

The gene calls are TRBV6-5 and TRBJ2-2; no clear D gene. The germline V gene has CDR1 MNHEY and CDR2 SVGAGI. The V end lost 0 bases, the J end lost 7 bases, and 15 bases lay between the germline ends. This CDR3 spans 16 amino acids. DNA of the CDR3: TGTGCCAGCAGTTACTCATTCCCGGAGCGCGACGGGGAGCTGTTTTTT. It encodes CASSYSFPERDGELFF.

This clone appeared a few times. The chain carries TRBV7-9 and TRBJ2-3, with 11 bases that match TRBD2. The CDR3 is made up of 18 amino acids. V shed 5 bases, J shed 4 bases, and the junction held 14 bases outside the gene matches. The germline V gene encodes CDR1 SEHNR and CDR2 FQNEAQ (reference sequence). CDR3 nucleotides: TGTGCCAGCAGCCCTAGTCCCGGGACTAGCGGCCTGGCAGATACGCAGTATTTT. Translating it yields CASSPSPGTSGLADTQYF.

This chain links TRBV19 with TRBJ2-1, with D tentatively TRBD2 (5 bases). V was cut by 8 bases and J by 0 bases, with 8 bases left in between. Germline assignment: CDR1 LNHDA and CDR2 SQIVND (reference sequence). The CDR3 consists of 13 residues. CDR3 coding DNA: TGTGCCAGTGCGGACTTCTCCTACAATGAGCAGTTCTTC. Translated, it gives CASADFSYNEQFF.

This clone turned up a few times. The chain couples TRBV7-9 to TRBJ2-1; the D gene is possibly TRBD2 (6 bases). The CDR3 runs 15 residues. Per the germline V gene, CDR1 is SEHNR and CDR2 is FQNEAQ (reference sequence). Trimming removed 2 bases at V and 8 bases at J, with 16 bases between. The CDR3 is CASSLQAGIVDEQFF. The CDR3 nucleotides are TGTGCCAGCAGCTTACAGGCGGGAATAGTCGATGAGCAGTTCTTC.

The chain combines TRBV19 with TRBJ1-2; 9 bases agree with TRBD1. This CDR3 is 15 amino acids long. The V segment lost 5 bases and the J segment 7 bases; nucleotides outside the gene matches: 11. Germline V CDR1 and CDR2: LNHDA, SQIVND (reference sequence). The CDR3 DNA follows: TGTGCCAGTAGTGACATCCGCCGGGACAGGGCTGGCTACACCTTC. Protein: CASSDIRRDRAGYTF.

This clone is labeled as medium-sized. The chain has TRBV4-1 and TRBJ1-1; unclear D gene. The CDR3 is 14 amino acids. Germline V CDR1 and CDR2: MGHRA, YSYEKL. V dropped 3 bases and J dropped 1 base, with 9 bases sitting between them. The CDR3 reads CASSHSPANTEAFF. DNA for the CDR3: TGCGCCAGCAGCCATTCCCCAGCGAACACTGAAGCTTTCTTT.

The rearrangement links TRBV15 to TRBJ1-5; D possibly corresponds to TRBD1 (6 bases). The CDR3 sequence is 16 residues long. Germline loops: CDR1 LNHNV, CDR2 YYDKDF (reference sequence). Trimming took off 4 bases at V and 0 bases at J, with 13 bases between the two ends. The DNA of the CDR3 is TGTGCCACCAGCAAGGGCAGGGGTAATAGCAATCAGCCCCAGCATTTT. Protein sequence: CATSKGRGNSNQPQHF.

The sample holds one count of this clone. CDR3 coding DNA: TGTGCCAGCAGCTTGGCCCCCTGGGACTCCCTCACAGATACGCAGTATTTT. It specifies CASSLAPWDSLTDTQYF. The chain recombines TRBV11-1 with TRBJ2-3, with D possibly TRBD2 on 6 matching bases. CDR1 is SGHAT, CDR2 FQDESV, per germline (reference sequence). The CDR3 runs 17 residues. Trimming took 3 bases from V and 2 from J, leaving 18 bases between them. Full variable domain (rest looked up from reference TRBV11-1 and TRBJ2-3): EAEVAQSPRYKITEKSQAVAFWCDPISGHATLYWYRQILGQGPELLVQFQDESVVDDSQLPKDRFSAERLKGVDSTLKIQPAELGDSAMYLCASSLAPWDSLTDTQYFGPGTRLTVL.

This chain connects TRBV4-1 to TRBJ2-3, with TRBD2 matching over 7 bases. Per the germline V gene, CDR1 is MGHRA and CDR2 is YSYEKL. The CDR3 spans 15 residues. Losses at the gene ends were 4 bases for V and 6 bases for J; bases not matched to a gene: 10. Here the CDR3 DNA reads TGCGCCAGCAGCCCCAACGACCCCGGGAGGGATACGCAGTATTTT. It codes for CASSPNDPGRDTQYF.

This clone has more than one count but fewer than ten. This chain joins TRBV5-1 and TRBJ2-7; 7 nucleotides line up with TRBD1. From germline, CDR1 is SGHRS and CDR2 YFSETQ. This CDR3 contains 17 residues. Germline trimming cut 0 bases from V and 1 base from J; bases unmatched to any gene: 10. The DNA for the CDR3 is TGCGCCAGCAGCTTGGGGCCAAACCGACAGGGATCCTACGAGCAGTACTTC. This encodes CASSLGPNRQGSYEQYF.

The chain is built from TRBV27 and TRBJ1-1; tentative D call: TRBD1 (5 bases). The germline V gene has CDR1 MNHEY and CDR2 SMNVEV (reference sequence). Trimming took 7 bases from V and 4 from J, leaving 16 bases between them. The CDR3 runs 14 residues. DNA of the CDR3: TGTGCCAGCATGGGCGACAGTCACGGCACTGAAGCTTTCTTT. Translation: CASMGDSHGTEAFF.

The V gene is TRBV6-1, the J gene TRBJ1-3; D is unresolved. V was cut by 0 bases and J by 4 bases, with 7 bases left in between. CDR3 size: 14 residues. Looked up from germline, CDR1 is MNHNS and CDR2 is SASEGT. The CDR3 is CASSEAVPGNTIYF. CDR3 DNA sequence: TGTGCCAGCAGTGAAGCTGTCCCCGGAAACACCATATATTTT.

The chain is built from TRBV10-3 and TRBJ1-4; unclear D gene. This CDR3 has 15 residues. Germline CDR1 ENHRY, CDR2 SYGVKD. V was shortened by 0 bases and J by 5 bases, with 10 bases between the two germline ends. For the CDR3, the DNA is TGTGCCATCAGTGAGTCGCCAGGTTCCAATGAAAAACTGTTTTTT. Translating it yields CAISESPGSNEKLFF.

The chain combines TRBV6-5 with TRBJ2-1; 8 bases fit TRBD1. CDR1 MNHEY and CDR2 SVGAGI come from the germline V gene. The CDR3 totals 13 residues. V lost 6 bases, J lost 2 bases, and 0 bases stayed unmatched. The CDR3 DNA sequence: TGTGCCAGCAGGGACAGGGCCTACAATGAGCAGTTCTTC. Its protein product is CASRDRAYNEQFF.

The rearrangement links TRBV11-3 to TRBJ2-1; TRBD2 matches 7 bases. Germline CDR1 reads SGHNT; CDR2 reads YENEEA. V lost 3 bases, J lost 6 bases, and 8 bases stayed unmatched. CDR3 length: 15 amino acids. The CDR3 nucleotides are TGTGCCAGCAGCTTTGAGCGGGGCCCCGCCAATGAGCAGTTCTTC. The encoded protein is CASSFERGPANEQFF.

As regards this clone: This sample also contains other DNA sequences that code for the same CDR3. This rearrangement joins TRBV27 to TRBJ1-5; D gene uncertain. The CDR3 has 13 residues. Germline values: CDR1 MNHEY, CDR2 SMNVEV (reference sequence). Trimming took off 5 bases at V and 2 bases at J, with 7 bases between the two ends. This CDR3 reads CASSPGGNQPQHF. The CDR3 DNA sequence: TGTGCCAGCAGTCCGGGAGGCAATCAGCCCCAGCATTTT.

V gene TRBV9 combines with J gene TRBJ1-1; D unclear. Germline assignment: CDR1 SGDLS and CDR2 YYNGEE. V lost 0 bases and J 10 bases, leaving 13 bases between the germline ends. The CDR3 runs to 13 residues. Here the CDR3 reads CASSVDLEGLAFF. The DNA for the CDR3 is TGTGCCAGCAGCGTAGATTTGGAGGGTCTAGCTTTCTTT.

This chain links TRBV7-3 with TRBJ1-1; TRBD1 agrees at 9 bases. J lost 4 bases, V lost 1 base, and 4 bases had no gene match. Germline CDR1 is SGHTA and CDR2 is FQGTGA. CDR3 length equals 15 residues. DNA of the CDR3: TGTGCCAGCAGCTTAATGGACAGGGGTGGCACTGAAGCTTTCTTT. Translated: CASSLMDRGGTEAFF.

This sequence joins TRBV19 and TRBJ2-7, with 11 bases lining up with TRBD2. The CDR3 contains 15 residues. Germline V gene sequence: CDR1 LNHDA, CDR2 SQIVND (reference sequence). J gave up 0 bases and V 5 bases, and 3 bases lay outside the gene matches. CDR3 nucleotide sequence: TGTGCCAGTAGTCCGGGACTAGCGGCCTCCTACGAGCAGTACTTC. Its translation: CASSPGLAASYEQYF.

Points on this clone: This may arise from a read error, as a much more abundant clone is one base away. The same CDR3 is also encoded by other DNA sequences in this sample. The CDR3 coding sequence is TGCGCCAGCAGCCAAGATCGGGAGGGCACTGAAGCTTTCTTT. Residues: CASSQDREGTEAFF. The rearrangement links TRBV4-1 to TRBJ1-1; no firm D call. Trimming took off 0 bases at V and 4 bases at J, with 9 bases between the two ends. CDR1 and CDR2 (germline): MGHRA, YSYEKL. This CDR3 contains 14 residues.

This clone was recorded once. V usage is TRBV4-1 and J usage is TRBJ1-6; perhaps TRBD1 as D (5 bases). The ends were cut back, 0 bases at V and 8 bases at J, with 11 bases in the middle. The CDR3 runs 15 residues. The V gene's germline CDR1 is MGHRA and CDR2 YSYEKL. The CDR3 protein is CASSQEVREDSPLHF. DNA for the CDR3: TGCGCCAGCAGCCAAGAAGTCAGGGAGGATTCACCCCTCCACTTT.

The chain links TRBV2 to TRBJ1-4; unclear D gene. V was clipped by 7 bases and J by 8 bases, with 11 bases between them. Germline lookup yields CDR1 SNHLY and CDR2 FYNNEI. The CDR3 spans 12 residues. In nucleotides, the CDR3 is TGTGCCAGCAAGGAACGAATCGAAAAACTGTTTTTT. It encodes CASKERIEKLFF.

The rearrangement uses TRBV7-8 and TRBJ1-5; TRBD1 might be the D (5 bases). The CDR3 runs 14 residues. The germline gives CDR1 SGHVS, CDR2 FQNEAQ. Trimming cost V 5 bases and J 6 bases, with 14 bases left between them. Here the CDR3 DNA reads TGTGCCAGCAGCAGTGGCAGGGAGGCTCAGCCCCAGCATTTT. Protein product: CASSSGREAQPQHF.

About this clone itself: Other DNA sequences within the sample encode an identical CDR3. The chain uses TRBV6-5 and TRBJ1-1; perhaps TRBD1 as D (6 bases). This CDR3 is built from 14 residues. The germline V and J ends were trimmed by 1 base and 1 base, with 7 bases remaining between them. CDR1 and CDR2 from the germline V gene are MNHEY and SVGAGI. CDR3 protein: CASSYLQGNTEAFF. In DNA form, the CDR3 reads TGTGCCAGCAGTTACTTACAGGGGAACACTGAAGCTTTCTTT.

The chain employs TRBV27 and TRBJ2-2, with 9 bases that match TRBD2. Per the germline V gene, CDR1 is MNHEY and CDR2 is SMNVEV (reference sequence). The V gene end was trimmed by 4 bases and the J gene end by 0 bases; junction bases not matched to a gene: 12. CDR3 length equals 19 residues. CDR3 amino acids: CASSYRSRAGGTNTGELFF. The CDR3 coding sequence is TGTGCCAGCAGTTACCGATCGAGGGCGGGAGGGACGAACACCGGGGAGCTGTTTTTT.

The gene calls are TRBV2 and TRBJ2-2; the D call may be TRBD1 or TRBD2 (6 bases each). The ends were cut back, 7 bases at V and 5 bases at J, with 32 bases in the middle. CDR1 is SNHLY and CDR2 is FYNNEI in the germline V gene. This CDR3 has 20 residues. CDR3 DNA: TGTGCCAGCATTTTGTCGGGGACTTTACTAATCCCAACAGGGACCGGGGAGCTGTTTTTT. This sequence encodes CASILSGTLLIPTGTGELFF.

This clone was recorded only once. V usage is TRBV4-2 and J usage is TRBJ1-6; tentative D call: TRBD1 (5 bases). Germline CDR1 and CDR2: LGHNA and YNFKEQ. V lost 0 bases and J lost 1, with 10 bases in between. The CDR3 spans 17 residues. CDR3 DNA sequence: TGTGCCAGCAGCCAAGAAGTCAGGGCTTCCTATAATTCACCCCTCCACTTT. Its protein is CASSQEVRASYNSPLHF.